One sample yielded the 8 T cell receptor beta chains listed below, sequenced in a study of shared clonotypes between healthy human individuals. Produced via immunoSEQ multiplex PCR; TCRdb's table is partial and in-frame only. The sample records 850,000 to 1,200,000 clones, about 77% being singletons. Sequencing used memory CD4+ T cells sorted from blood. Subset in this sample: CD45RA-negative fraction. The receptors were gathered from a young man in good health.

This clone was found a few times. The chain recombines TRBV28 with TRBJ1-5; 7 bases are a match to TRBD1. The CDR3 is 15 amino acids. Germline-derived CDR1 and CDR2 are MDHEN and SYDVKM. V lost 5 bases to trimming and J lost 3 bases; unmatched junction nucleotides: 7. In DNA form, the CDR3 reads TGTGCCAGCAGTAAACCTACAGGGGCCAATCAGCCCCAGCATTTT. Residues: CASSKPTGANQPQHF.

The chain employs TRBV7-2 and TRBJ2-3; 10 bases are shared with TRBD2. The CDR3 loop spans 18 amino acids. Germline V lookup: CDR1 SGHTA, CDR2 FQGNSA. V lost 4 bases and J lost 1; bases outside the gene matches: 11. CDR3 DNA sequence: TGTGCCAGCAGCTCGTGGACTAGCGGCTTAGTTGGCACAGATACGCAGTATTTT. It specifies CASSSWTSGLVGTDTQYF.

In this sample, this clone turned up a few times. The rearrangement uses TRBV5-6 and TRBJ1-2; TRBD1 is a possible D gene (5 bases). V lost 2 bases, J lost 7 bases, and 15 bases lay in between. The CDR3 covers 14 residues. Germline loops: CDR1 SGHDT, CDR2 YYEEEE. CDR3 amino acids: CASSFSGPQGGYTF. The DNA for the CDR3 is TGTGCCAGCAGCTTCTCGGGCCCCCAGGGTGGCTACACCTTC.

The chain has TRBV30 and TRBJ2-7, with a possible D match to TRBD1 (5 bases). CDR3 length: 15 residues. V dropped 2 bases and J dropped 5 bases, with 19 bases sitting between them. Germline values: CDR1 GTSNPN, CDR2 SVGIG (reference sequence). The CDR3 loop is CAWSPFSTWGDEQYF. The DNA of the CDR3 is TGTGCCTGGAGTCCCTTTTCGACGTGGGGCGACGAGCAGTACTTC. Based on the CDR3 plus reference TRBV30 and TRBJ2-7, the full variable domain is SQTIHQWPATLVQPVGSPLSLECTVEGTSNPNLYWYRQAAGRGLQLLFYSVGIGQISSEVPQNLSASRPQDRQFILSSKKLLLSDSGFYLCAWSPFSTWGDEQYFGPGTRLTVT.

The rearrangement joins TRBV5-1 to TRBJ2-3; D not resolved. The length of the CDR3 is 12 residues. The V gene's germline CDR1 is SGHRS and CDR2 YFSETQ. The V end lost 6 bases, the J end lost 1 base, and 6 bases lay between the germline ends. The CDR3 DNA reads TGCGCCAGCACTCAGGGCACAGATACGCAGTATTTT. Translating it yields CASTQGTDTQYF.

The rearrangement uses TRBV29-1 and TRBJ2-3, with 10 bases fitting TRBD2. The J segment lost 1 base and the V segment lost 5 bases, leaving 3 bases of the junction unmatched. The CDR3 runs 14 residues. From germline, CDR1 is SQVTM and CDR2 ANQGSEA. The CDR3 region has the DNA TGCAGCGTTACTACTAGCGGGGGCACAGATACGCAGTATTTT. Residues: CSVTTSGGTDTQYF.

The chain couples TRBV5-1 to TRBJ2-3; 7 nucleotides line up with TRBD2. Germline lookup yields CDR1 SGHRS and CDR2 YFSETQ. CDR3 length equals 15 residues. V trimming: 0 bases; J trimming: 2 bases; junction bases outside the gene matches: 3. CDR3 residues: CASSLASGYTDTQYF. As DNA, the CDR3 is TGCGCCAGCAGCTTGGCTAGCGGATACACAGATACGCAGTATTTT. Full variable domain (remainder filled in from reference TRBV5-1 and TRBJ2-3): KAGVTQTPRYLIKTRGQQVTLSCSPISGHRSVSWYQQTPGQGLQFLFEYFSETQRNKGNFPGRFSGRQFSNSRSEMNVSTLELGDSALYLCASSLASGYTDTQYFGPGTRLTVL.

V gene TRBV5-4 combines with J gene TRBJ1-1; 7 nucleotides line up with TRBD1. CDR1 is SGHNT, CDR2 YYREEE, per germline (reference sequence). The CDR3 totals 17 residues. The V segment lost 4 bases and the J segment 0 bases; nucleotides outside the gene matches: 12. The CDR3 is CASSKRGLAFMNTEAFF. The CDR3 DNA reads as TGTGCCAGCAGCAAAAGGGGGCTCGCTTTCATGAACACTGAAGCTTTCTTT.